The source of this TCR beta chain is a study of monozygotic twins with inflammatory bowel disease. With regard to this clonotype: The antigen is not known.

Collection of an approximately 2.5 ml blood sample took place per donor. For each CDR3 protein, TCRdb gives one entry from its re-call of the 5' RACE reads, without DNA. The sample totals 200,000 to 250,000 distinct CDR3 sequences. Germline V CDR1 and CDR2: SGHNT, YENEEA. The CDR3 loop spans 18 amino acids. Findings and caveats of the study: Among IBD patients, TCRbeta diversity (inverse Simpson) was lower than in healthy co-twins.

Input material: blood. The rearrangement uses TRBV11-3 and TRBJ2-3; TCRdb's D call, TRBD2, is unchecked because there is no DNA. The sequence came from a human donor with ulcerative colitis or Crohn's disease, or a healthy co-twin of an affected twin (not recorded which). CDR3 sequence reads: CASSASRAGSENPDTQYF.